Here is one TCR beta chain with its context. Antigen: not known. These data come from a study of T cell repertoires in cytomegalovirus infection. Across the study: Through public TCR beta signatures, both CMV infection and matching HLA type were indicated.

The trim removed 4 bases at V and 5 bases at J, leaving 8 bases unmatched. The CDR3 extends over 15 amino acids. Germline V gives CDR1 MNHEY, CDR2 SMNVEV (reference sequence). TCRdb fed the reads into MiXCR, producing one record per CDR3 protein. The data contain 370,000 or so distinct CDR3 sequences, nearly 35% of them singletons. The chain couples TRBV27 to TRBJ1-5; 7 nucleotides align to TRBD1. The sample consisted of cultured PBMCs, taken from culture after CMV antigen stimulation. This receptor was taken from a human donor in good health (CMV status not recorded). Some clones in this sample may be carry-over from other donors' samples. The chain's CDR3 is CASSSLQTGHQPQHF. In DNA, the CDR3 is TGTGCCAGCAGTTCCCTTCAGACAGGGCATCAGCCCCAGCATTTT.